These T cell receptor beta chains were read from a single sample in a study of regulatory T cells in long-lasting Graves disease. TCRdb itself ran the multiplex PCR reads through MiXCR, one entry per CDR3 protein. The data contain about 470,000 distinct CDR3 sequences, about a sixth of them singletons. The same sample was also used in a study of T cells in Graves' hyperthyroidism and ophthalmopathy.

The sample here was peripheral blood mononuclear cells (PBMCs), taken at new diagnosis, from a patient treated with antithyroid drugs. All receptors derive from a man between 40 and 49 years old with Graves disease. Both conserved end residues are part of each CDR3. A D gene is named only where the DNA matches it firmly. Expanded clones are given a class, and other clones once, few, many or no size at all.

j_gene | v_gene | abundance | d_gene | CDR3nt | CDR3aa
TRBJ2-5 | TRBV12-3/TRBV12-4 | many | - | TGTGCCAGCAGTTTAGAGGGTAGCGTCCAAGAGACCCAGTACTTC | CASSLEGSVQETQYF
TRBJ2-5 | TRBV4-1 | few | - | TGCGCCAGCAGCCAAGATCTTGAGTCCCAGTACTTC | CASSQDLESQYF
TRBJ1-2 | TRBV7-9 | - | - | TGTGCCAGCAGCGCCCAACACTTTGGGTTTGGCTACACCTTC | CASSAQHFGFGYTF
TRBJ2-3 | TRBV24-1 | - | TRBD2 | TGTGCCACCAGTGATCGTAGCGGGCCCAGTGCAGATACGCAGTATTTT | CATSDRSGPSADTQYF
TRBJ2-2 | TRBV6-1 | - | TRBD2 | TGTGCCAGCACTCCAGGGACTAGCGGGAGAAGGAACGCCGGGGAGCTGTTTTTT | CASTPGTSGRRNAGELFF
TRBJ2-5 | TRBV7-8 | many | TRBD2 | TGTGCCAGCAGCTCCGGAGGACTAGCTAAAGGGACCCAGTACTTC | CASSSGGLAKGTQYF
TRBJ2-5 | TRBV20-1 | many | - | TGCAGTGCTAGGATCAGCGGGTTGGAGACCCAGTACTTC | CSARISGLETQYF
TRBJ2-2 | TRBV5-1 | - | - | TGCGCCAGCAGCTTGTTGCACAGAAGGAACACCGGGGAGCTGTTTTTT | CASSLLHRRNTGELFF
TRBJ1-5 | TRBV2 | few | TRBD1 | TGTGCCAGCAGTGGAGTATGGACAGGGGGCGATCATAGCAATCAGCCCCAGCATTTT | CASSGVWTGGDHSNQPQHF
TRBJ2-6 | TRBV5-1 | few | TRBD1 | TGCGCCAGCAGCTTGGCCGACAGGGGTTTCGGGGCCAACGTCCTGACTTTC | CASSLADRGFGANVLTF
TRBJ2-7 | TRBV2 | many | - | TGTGCCAGCAGCTCGGGACCATACGAGCAGTACTTC | CASSSGPYEQYF
TRBJ2-7 | TRBV7-8 | - | - | - | CASSFYICSASFLAGYYEQYF
TRBJ2-7 | TRBV13 | few | - | TGTGCCAGCACCAGCCTAGGGCGACCCTACGAGCAGTACTTC | CASTSLGRPYEQYF
TRBJ1-1 | TRBV5-1 | many | - | TGCGCCAGCAGAATGGGGACGGCAAACACTGAAGCTTTCTTT | CASRMGTANTEAFF
TRBJ2-5 | TRBV15 | few | - | TGTGCCACCAGCAGAGTGGTTGGGTGGAACCAAGAGACCCAGTACTTC | CATSRVVGWNQETQYF
TRBJ1-3 | TRBV5-1 | many | - | TGCGCCAGCAGCTTCGACAGGAGCTCTGGAAACACCATATATTTT | CASSFDRSSGNTIYF
TRBJ1-5 | TRBV27 | few | - | TGTGCCAGCAGTTCCGACAGAGTAGGCAATCAGCCCCAGCATTTT | CASSSDRVGNQPQHF
TRBJ2-7 | TRBV19 | - | - | TGTGCCAGTAGTAGGTACCAGGGGTCCAACGAGCAGTACTTC | CASSRYQGSNEQYF
TRBJ1-6 | TRBV27 | few | TRBD1 | TGTGCCAGCAGTTTATACCCGGGACAGGGGGCAAATTCACCCCTCCACTTT | CASSLYPGQGANSPLHF
TRBJ2-7 | TRBV2 | many | - | TGTGCCAGCAAGGTGGGGGCGGGGAGCTCCTACGAGCAGTACTTC | CASKVGAGSSYEQYF
TRBJ2-7 | TRBV28 | many | - | TGTGCCAGCAGTTTAAGCCAGGGGGGCTACGAGCAGTACTTC | CASSLSQGGYEQYF